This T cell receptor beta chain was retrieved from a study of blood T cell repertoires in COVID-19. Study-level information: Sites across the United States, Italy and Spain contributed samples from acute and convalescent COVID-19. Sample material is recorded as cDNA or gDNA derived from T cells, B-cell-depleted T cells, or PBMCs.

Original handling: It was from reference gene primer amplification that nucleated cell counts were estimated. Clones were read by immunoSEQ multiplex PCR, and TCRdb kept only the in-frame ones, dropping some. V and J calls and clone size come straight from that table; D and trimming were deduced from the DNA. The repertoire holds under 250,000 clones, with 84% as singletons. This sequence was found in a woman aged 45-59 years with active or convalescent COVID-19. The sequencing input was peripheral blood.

The CDR3 protein is CASSEANGFNQPQHF. The CDR3 DNA sequence: TGTGCCAGCAGTGAAGCGAACGGGTTCAATCAGCCCCAGCATTTT. This sequence joins TRBV2 and TRBJ1-5; no firm D call. The CDR3 consists of 15 residues. Deletions cut 0 bases from V and 3 bases from J, with 9 bases between. The germline V gene encodes CDR1 SNHLY and CDR2 FYNNEI. Full variable domain (missing parts from reference TRBV2 and TRBJ1-5): EPEVTQTPSHQVTQMGQEVILRCVPISNHLYFYWYRQILGQKVEFLVSFYNNEISEKSEIFDDQFSVERPDGSNFTLKIRSTKLEDSAMYFCASSEANGFNQPQHFGDGTRLSIL.